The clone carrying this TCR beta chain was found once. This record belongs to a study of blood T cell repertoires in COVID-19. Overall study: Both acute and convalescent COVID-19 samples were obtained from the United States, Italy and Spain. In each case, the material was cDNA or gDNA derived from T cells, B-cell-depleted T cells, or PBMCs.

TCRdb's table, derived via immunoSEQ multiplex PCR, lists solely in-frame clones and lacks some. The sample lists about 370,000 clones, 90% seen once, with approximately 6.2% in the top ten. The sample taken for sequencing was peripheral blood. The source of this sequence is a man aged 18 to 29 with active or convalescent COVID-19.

CDR3 loop: CASSRTSRTGETQYF. The CDR3 DNA reads as TGTGCCAGCAGTAGGACTAGCAGGACCGGTGAGACCCAGTACTTC. The chain is built from TRBV2 and TRBJ2-5; 8 nucleotides match TRBD2. V gave up 5 bases and J gave up 5 bases; unmatched junction bases: 10. CDR3 size: 15 residues. Germline lookup yields CDR1 SNHLY and CDR2 FYNNEI.